The rows below give T cell receptor beta chains drawn from one sample of a study of shared clonotypes between healthy human individuals. Repertoires were generated with immunoSEQ multiplex PCR, while TCRdb's copy carries only in-frame clones and drops some. Among 2 million to 2.5 million clones listed, approximately 94% were seen once. The sample was naive CD8+ T cells from PBMCs. These receptors were obtained from a young man in good health. Some clones in this sample may be carry-over from other donors' samples. Both conserved end residues are part of each CDR3. The D gene is left open where the match is weak. Only part of the rows carry a size: once, few, many, or a class if the clone is expanded.

J gene: TRBJ1-1; D gene: -; clone size: -; V gene: TRBV2; CDR3 DNA: TGTGCCAGCAACGAGAACACTGAAGCTTTCTTT; CDR3 protein: CASNENTEAFF
J gene: TRBJ2-6; D gene: -; clone size: -; V gene: TRBV28; CDR3 DNA: TGTGCCAGCAGTTCCAAGGTGGCCGTCCCCTCTGGGGCCAACGTCCTGACTTTC; CDR3 protein: CASSSKVAVPSGANVLTF
J gene: TRBJ2-5; D gene: -; clone size: -; V gene: TRBV18; CDR3 DNA: TGTGCCAGCTCACCACCTCAGGGACCACAAGAGACCCAGTACTTC; CDR3 protein: CASSPPQGPQETQYF
J gene: TRBJ2-7; D gene: -; clone size: -; V gene: TRBV27; CDR3 DNA: TGTGCCAGCAGCTATAGGGGCGGCTACGAGCAGTACTTC; CDR3 protein: CASSYRGGYEQYF
J gene: TRBJ2-5; D gene: TRBD1; clone size: -; V gene: TRBV7-9; CDR3 DNA: TGTGCCAGCAGCTTACCAAGGACAGGTGGGGAAGAGACCCAGTACTTC; CDR3 protein: CASSLPRTGGEETQYF
J gene: TRBJ2-7; D gene: -; clone size: -; V gene: TRBV28; CDR3 DNA: TGTGCCAGCAGTTTACAGGGTGCGGGCTACGAGCAGTACTTC; CDR3 protein: CASSLQGAGYEQYF
J gene: TRBJ2-7; D gene: -; clone size: -; V gene: TRBV15; CDR3 DNA: TGTGCCACCGCCCACAGAGAAAAGTCCTACGAGCAGTACTTC; CDR3 protein: CATAHREKSYEQYF
J gene: TRBJ1-5; D gene: -; clone size: -; V gene: TRBV14; CDR3 DNA: TGTGCCAGCAGCCAAGAGTCAGTTCTTGATCAGCCCCAGCATTTT; CDR3 protein: CASSQESVLDQPQHF
J gene: TRBJ2-7; D gene: -; clone size: -; V gene: TRBV9; CDR3 DNA: TGTGCCAGCAGCGTAGGGGCGGGAGAGCAGTACTTC; CDR3 protein: CASSVGAGEQYF
J gene: TRBJ2-2; D gene: -; clone size: -; V gene: TRBV7-3; CDR3 DNA: TGTGCCAGCAGGGGGATTACCGGGGAGCTGTTTTTT; CDR3 protein: CASRGITGELFF
J gene: TRBJ2-5; D gene: TRBD1; clone size: -; V gene: TRBV5-4; CDR3 DNA: TGTGCCAGCAGCTGGGGCCCCACGACAGGGGGTGCGCAAGAGACCCAGTACTTC; CDR3 protein: CASSWGPTTGGAQETQYF
J gene: TRBJ2-1; D gene: TRBD2; clone size: -; V gene: TRBV9; CDR3 DNA: TGTGCCAGCAGCGTAGGAACGGGTAGCGGGGGGTACAATGAGCAGTTCTTC; CDR3 protein: CASSVGTGSGGYNEQFF
J gene: TRBJ2-1; D gene: -; clone size: -; V gene: TRBV4-1; CDR3 DNA: TGCGCCAGCAGCCCCCACCAAGTCTACAATGAGCAGTTCTTC; CDR3 protein: CASSPHQVYNEQFF
J gene: TRBJ2-7; D gene: TRBD1; clone size: -; V gene: TRBV27; CDR3 DNA: TGTGCCAGCAGTTTTAGGGGGACAGGGGGCCGCGAGCAGTACTTC; CDR3 protein: CASSFRGTGGREQYF
J gene: TRBJ1-4; D gene: TRBD1; clone size: -; V gene: TRBV7-8; CDR3 DNA: TGTGCCAGCAGTTGGACGGGACAGGGACGCGAAAAACTGTTTTTT; CDR3 protein: CASSWTGQGREKLFF
J gene: TRBJ2-2; D gene: TRBD2; clone size: once; V gene: TRBV5-4; CDR3 DNA: TGTGCCAGCAGCCCTGGGACTATTACCGGGGAGCTGTTTTTT; CDR3 protein: CASSPGTITGELFF
J gene: TRBJ1-2; D gene: TRBD1; clone size: -; V gene: TRBV4-1; CDR3 DNA: TGCGCCAGCAGCCCTTGGACAGGAGACTATGGCTACACCTTC; CDR3 protein: CASSPWTGDYGYTF
J gene: TRBJ2-7; D gene: -; clone size: -; V gene: TRBV9; CDR3 DNA: TGTGCCAGCACAAAGGGAAGCGGACCCTCCTACGAGCAGTACTTC; CDR3 protein: CASTKGSGPSYEQYF
J gene: TRBJ2-3; D gene: TRBD2; clone size: -; V gene: TRBV7-9; CDR3 DNA: TGTGCCAGCAGCTTCAGGGCGGGGGGCACAGATACGCAGTATTTT; CDR3 protein: CASSFRAGGTDTQYF
J gene: TRBJ2-1; D gene: TRBD2; clone size: -; V gene: TRBV11-1; CDR3 DNA: TGTGCCAGCAGCTTAGGGTCTAGCGGGTACAATGAGCAGTTCTTC; CDR3 protein: CASSLGSSGYNEQFF
J gene: TRBJ1-2; D gene: TRBD1; clone size: -; V gene: TRBV7-6; CDR3 DNA: TGTGCCAGCAGCTCCATTGCGGGACAGGGGGCAGAGGGCTACACCTTC; CDR3 protein: CASSSIAGQGAEGYTF
J gene: TRBJ2-7; D gene: TRBD1; clone size: -; V gene: TRBV28; CDR3 DNA: TGTGCCAGCAGTTCACAGGGGGCGCTCTACGAGCAGTACTTC; CDR3 protein: CASSSQGALYEQYF
J gene: TRBJ2-7; D gene: -; clone size: -; V gene: TRBV6-6; CDR3 DNA: TGTGCCAGCAGTTACTCGGGGCCCGACTACGAGCAGTACTTC; CDR3 protein: CASSYSGPDYEQYF
J gene: TRBJ2-1; D gene: -; clone size: -; V gene: TRBV7-8; CDR3 DNA: TGTGCCAGCAGCCCCAGGGGACTCTACAATGAGCAGTTCTTC; CDR3 protein: CASSPRGLYNEQFF
J gene: TRBJ2-7; D gene: TRBD2; clone size: -; V gene: TRBV2; CDR3 DNA: TGTGCCAGCAGTGAAGCGCAAGCGGGAGGAAACGAGCAGTACTTC; CDR3 protein: CASSEAQAGGNEQYF
J gene: TRBJ1-1; D gene: -; clone size: few; V gene: TRBV30; CDR3 DNA: TGTGCCTGGAGGTTACCGGGGAGTCGGGTGAGGGATACTGAAGCTTTCTTT; CDR3 protein: CAWRLPGSRVRDTEAFF
J gene: TRBJ2-7; D gene: TRBD1; clone size: once; V gene: TRBV7-6; CDR3 DNA: TGTGCCAGCAGCTTAAGGCGTGGCAAGTTTACTCGGGACAGGGATACCTACGAGCAGTACTTC; CDR3 protein: CASSLRRGKFTRDRDTYEQYF
J gene: TRBJ2-1; D gene: -; clone size: -; V gene: TRBV27; CDR3 DNA: TGTGCCAGCAGTTTGGGTAGGAGCTCCTACAATGAGCAGTTCTTC; CDR3 protein: CASSLGRSSYNEQFF
J gene: TRBJ2-7; D gene: -; clone size: -; V gene: TRBV6-5; CDR3 DNA: TGTGCCAGCAGTGAAACGGACGGTTACTACGAGCAGTACTTC; CDR3 protein: CASSETDGYYEQYF
J gene: TRBJ2-2; D gene: TRBD2; clone size: -; V gene: TRBV7-8; CDR3 DNA: TGTGCCAGCAGCTCCCGGACTAGCGACACCGGGGAGCTGTTTTTT; CDR3 protein: CASSSRTSDTGELFF
J gene: TRBJ2-2; D gene: -; clone size: once; V gene: TRBV19; CDR3 DNA: TGTGCCAGTAGTGTTCTCCGGGAACCCGCCACCGGGGAGCTGTTTTTT; CDR3 protein: CASSVLREPATGELFF
J gene: TRBJ2-7; D gene: TRBD2; clone size: -; V gene: TRBV4-1; CDR3 DNA: TGCGCCAGCAGTCGACTAGCGGGAGGGGACTACGAGCAGTACTTC; CDR3 protein: CASSRLAGGDYEQYF
J gene: TRBJ2-5; D gene: -; clone size: -; V gene: TRBV7-6; CDR3 DNA: TGTGCCAGCAGCGACAGTTCCAAAGAGACCCAGTACTTC; CDR3 protein: CASSDSSKETQYF
J gene: TRBJ2-7; D gene: -; clone size: -; V gene: TRBV7-8; CDR3 DNA: TGTGCCAGCAGCGCCTGGGAGGGGGCTTCCGACGAGCAGTACTTC; CDR3 protein: CASSAWEGASDEQYF
J gene: TRBJ2-7; D gene: TRBD1; clone size: -; V gene: TRBV9; CDR3 DNA: TGTGCCAGCAGCTTTAAACAGGGGGTCGAGCAGTACTTC; CDR3 protein: CASSFKQGVEQYF
J gene: TRBJ2-3; D gene: TRBD1; clone size: once; V gene: TRBV6-6; CDR3 DNA: TGTGCCAGCAGTTACTCCGGGACAGGGTCTGCAGATACGCAGTATTTT; CDR3 protein: CASSYSGTGSADTQYF
J gene: TRBJ1-4; D gene: -; clone size: -; V gene: TRBV28; CDR3 DNA: TGTGCCAGCAGTTTCGGTAGCGCTAGGGGTCTGTTTTTT; CDR3 protein: CASSFGSARGLFF
J gene: TRBJ2-5; D gene: TRBD1; clone size: -; V gene: TRBV7-9; CDR3 DNA: TGTGCCAGCAGCCCCGGACAGGTTCAAGAGACCCAGTACTTC; CDR3 protein: CASSPGQVQETQYF
J gene: TRBJ1-4; D gene: -; clone size: -; V gene: TRBV11-2; CDR3 DNA: TGTGCCAGCCAGGGAGACGGATCCTATGAAAAACTGTTTTTT; CDR3 protein: CASQGDGSYEKLFF
J gene: TRBJ2-1; D gene: -; clone size: -; V gene: TRBV19; CDR3 DNA: TGTGCCAGTAGTACCCCCCGTCGGGACAATGAGCAGTTCTTC; CDR3 protein: CASSTPRRDNEQFF
J gene: TRBJ2-3; D gene: -; clone size: once; V gene: TRBV9; CDR3 DNA: TGTGCCAGCAGCACCCGACGACTGGCCAGCACAGATACGCAGTATTTT; CDR3 protein: CASSTRRLASTDTQYF
J gene: TRBJ2-2; D gene: -; clone size: -; V gene: TRBV2; CDR3 DNA: TGTGCCAGCTCTCGAGGCCTCCTCGGCACCGGGGAGCTGTTTTTT; CDR3 protein: CASSRGLLGTGELFF
J gene: TRBJ2-7; D gene: -; clone size: -; V gene: TRBV14; CDR3 DNA: TGTGCCAGCAGCCAAGCCGAGGGAGGCCACGAGCAGTACTTC; CDR3 protein: CASSQAEGGHEQYF
J gene: TRBJ1-1; D gene: -; clone size: -; V gene: TRBV2; CDR3 DNA: TGTGCCAGCATGTTGATCACTGAGGCTTTCTTT; CDR3 protein: CASMLITEAFF
J gene: TRBJ2-2; D gene: -; clone size: -; V gene: TRBV30; CDR3 DNA: TGTGCCTGGAGTCCGACCCGAATTCCCCGGGAGCTGTTTTTT; CDR3 protein: CAWSPTRIPRELFF